The 12 T cell receptor beta chains reported below all come from one sample, sequenced in a study of a mutant IDH1 vaccine in newly diagnosed glioma. For these TCRs, the target antigens are not known. Time point noted: week 23, last vaccination. In the vaccine, a single dose held 300 ug of the mutant IDH1 20-mer peptide, along with topical imiquimod. Data came from immunoSEQ multiplex PCR; TCRdb stores just in-frame clones and leaves some out. The sample includes tens of thousands of clones, around 87% seen only once; the top ten take 1.3% to 1.5%. The sample consisted of PBMCs, taken from a glioma patient whose treatment included an IDH1 peptide vaccine. These receptors all stem from a man aged 35 to 55 with glioma.

In its sample, this clone was seen a few times. This chain links TRBV19 with TRBJ2-1; D not resolved. CDR1 and CDR2 (germline): LNHDA, SQIVND (reference sequence). V was cut by 5 bases and J by 0 bases, with 11 bases left in between. CDR3 length: 15 amino acids. CDR3 nucleotide sequence: TGTGCCAGTAGTTCCCTGGCGAACTCCTACAATGAGCAGTTCTTC. It codes for CASSSLANSYNEQFF. Full variable domain (rest looked up from reference TRBV19 and TRBJ2-1): DGGITQSPKYLFRKEGQNVTLSCEQNLNHDAMYWYRQDPGQGLRLIYYSQIVNDFQKGDIAEGYSVSREKKESFPLTVTSAQKNPTAFYLCASSSLANSYNEQFFGPGTRLTVL.

J is TRBJ2-3 and V is TRBV5-6; the D gene is possibly TRBD2 (6 bases). Trimming shortened V by 4 bases and J by 8 bases, and 20 bases separated the two germline ends. CDR3 length: 15 amino acids. The germline V gene encodes CDR1 SGHDT and CDR2 YYEEEE. The CDR3 DNA sequence: TGTGCCAGCAGCCCCGGGGGTAGGGTGAGGGGTACGCAGTATTTT. It specifies CASSPGGRVRGTQYF.

In regard to this clone: An end of the junction differs from the germline gene, which may be a read error. The chain couples TRBV6-5 to TRBJ2-7; D is uncertain. The germline CDR1 and CDR2 sequences are MNHEY and SVGAGI. This CDR3 is built from 11 residues. CDR3 residues: CASSYSGKDVF. CDR3 in DNA: TGTGCCAGCAGTTACAGTGGGAAAGATGTCTTC.

The sample holds a few counts of this clone. CDR3 sequence (DNA): TGTGCCAGCAGACCTGCTCAGGGGAACACCGGGGAGCTGTTTTTT. Translated, it gives CASRPAQGNTGELFF. V usage is TRBV27 and J usage is TRBJ2-2; TRBD1 might be the D (5 bases). V was cut by 6 bases and J by 1 base, with 12 bases left in between. The CDR3 covers 15 residues. Germline assignment: CDR1 MNHEY and CDR2 SMNVEV (reference sequence).

The rearrangement joins TRBV9 to TRBJ2-7; D is unclear. V lost 2 bases to trimming and J lost 7 bases, with 19 bases between them. The germline CDR1 and CDR2 sequences are SGDLS and YYNGEE. The CDR3 runs to 15 residues. Here the CDR3 DNA reads TGTGCCAGCAGCGTGGGGTTAGAGGCTGTGTGGGAGCAGTACTTC. Amino acids: CASSVGLEAVWEQYF.

The chain combines TRBV7-2 with TRBJ2-7; 8 bases map to TRBD2. J lost 0 bases, V lost 1 base, and 8 bases had no gene match. This CDR3 contains 17 residues. Per the germline V gene, CDR1 is SGHTA and CDR2 is FQGNSA. CDR3 residues: CASSLVVAGISSYEQYF. The CDR3, as DNA: TGTGCCAGCAGCTTAGTGGTAGCGGGGATTAGCTCCTACGAGCAGTACTTC.

The V call is TRBV5-4, the J call TRBJ2-1, with D possibly matching TRBD2 (7 bases). V dropped 10 bases and J dropped 3 bases, with 17 bases sitting between them. The CDR3 runs 14 residues. In germline, CDR1 is SGHNT, CDR2 YYREEE (reference sequence). CDR3: CAGGGGLGYNEQFF. The CDR3 DNA reads TGTGCCGGAGGGGGAGGACTAGGCTACAATGAGCAGTTCTTC.

This chain links TRBV19 with TRBJ1-2; D uncertain. Trimming cost V 6 bases and J 5 bases, with 13 bases left between them. The CDR3 runs 13 residues. Germline CDR1 reads LNHDA; CDR2 reads SQIVND (reference sequence). The CDR3 region is CASRLGPEYGYTF. The CDR3 nucleotides read TGTGCCAGTAGGTTAGGGCCTGAGTATGGCTACACCTTC.

The V gene is TRBV6-5, the J gene TRBJ2-2; the match to TRBD1 covers 10 bases. This CDR3 region has 15 residues. Trimming cost V 6 bases and J 7 bases; bases outside gene matches: 8. CDR1 is MNHEY and CDR2 is SVGAGI in the germline V gene. The CDR3 nucleotides read TGTGCCAGCAGAGCGCGACAGGGGGCGGGCGGGGAGCTGTTTTTT. This translates into CASRARQGAGGELFF.

The chain employs TRBV20-1 and TRBJ2-1; perhaps TRBD2 as D (6 bases). The V end was cut by 5 bases, the J end by 8 bases, with 10 bases between. This CDR3 has 11 amino acids. CDR1 DFQATT and CDR2 SNEGSKA come from the germline V gene (reference sequence). DNA for the CDR3: TGCAGTGCTGGGACTTCCGATGAGCAGTTCTTC. Protein: CSAGTSDEQFF.

The V gene is TRBV7-9, the J gene TRBJ1-2; a possible D gene is TRBD1 (5 bases). The germline V gene encodes CDR1 SEHNR and CDR2 FQNEAQ (reference sequence). CDR3 length: 16 amino acids. Trimming took off 5 bases at V and 8 bases at J, with 24 bases between the two ends. CDR3 sequence: CASSPRSLSRDQGYTF. CDR3 DNA sequence: TGTGCCAGCAGCCCAAGGTCTCTTAGTCGGGACCAGGGCTACACCTTC.

CDR3 nucleotide sequence: TGCAGCGCTTGGCGGACCACCGGGGAGCTGTTTTTT. Amino acid sequence: CSAWRTTGELFF. This chain links TRBV29-1 with TRBJ2-2; D not certain. The CDR3 is 12 residues long. From germline, CDR1 is SQVTM and CDR2 ANQGSEA. Trimming took off 7 bases at V and 4 bases at J, with 10 bases between the two ends.